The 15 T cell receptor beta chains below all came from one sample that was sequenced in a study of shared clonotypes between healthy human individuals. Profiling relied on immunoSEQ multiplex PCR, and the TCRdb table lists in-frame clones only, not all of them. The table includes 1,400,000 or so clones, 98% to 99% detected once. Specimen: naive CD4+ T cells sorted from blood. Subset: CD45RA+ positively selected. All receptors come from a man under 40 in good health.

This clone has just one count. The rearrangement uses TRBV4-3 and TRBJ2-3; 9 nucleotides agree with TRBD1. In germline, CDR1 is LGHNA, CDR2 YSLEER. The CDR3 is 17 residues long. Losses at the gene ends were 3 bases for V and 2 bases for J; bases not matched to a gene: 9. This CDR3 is CASSQQGGQGFTDTQYF. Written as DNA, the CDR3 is TGCGCCAGCAGCCAGCAAGGCGGACAGGGGTTCACAGATACGCAGTATTTT.

CDR3 loop: CASSLDRTETQYF. The CDR3 nucleotides read TGTGCCAGCAGCTTGGACAGGACGGAGACCCAGTACTTC. The chain recombines TRBV5-6 with TRBJ2-5; a weak D match, TRBD1 (5 bases). The CDR3 runs 13 residues. Looked up from germline, CDR1 is SGHDT and CDR2 is YYEEEE. V was trimmed by 0 bases and J by 5 bases, leaving 8 bases between them.

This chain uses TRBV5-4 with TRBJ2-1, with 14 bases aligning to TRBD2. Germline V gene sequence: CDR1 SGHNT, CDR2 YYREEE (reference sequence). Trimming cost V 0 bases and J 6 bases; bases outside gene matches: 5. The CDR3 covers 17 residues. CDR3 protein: CASSLGGLAGAPNEQFF. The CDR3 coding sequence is TGTGCCAGCAGCTTGGGGGGACTAGCGGGAGCCCCCAATGAGCAGTTCTTC.

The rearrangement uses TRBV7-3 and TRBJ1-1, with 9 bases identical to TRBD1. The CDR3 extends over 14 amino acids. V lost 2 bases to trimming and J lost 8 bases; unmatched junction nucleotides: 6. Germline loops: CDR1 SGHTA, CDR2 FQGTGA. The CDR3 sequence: CASSLLGTGSEAFF. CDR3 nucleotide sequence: TGTGCCAGCAGCTTACTTGGGACAGGGTCGGAAGCTTTCTTT.

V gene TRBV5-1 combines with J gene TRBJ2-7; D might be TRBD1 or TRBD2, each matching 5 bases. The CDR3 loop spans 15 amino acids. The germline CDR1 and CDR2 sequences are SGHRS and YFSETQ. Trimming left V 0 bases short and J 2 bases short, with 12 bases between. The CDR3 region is CASSLVVGRTYEQYF. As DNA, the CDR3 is TGCGCCAGCAGCTTGGTGGTGGGACGCACCTACGAGCAGTACTTC.

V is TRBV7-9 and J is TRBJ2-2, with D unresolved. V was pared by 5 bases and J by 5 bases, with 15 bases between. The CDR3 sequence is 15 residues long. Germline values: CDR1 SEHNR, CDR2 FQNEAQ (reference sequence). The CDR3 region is CASSPSRVVTGELFF. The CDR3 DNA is TGTGCCAGCAGCCCAAGCCGCGTAGTGACCGGGGAGCTGTTTTTT. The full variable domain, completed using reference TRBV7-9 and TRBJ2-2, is DTGVSQNPRHKITKRGQNVTFRCDPISEHNRLYWYRQTLGQGPEFLTYFQNEAQLEKSRLLSDRFSAERPKGSFSTLEIQRTEQGDSAMYLCASSPSRVVTGELFFGEGSRLTVL.

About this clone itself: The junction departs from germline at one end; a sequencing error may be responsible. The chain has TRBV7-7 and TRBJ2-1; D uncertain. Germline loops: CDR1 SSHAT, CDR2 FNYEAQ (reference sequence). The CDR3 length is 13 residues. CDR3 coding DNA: TGTGCTAGCAGCTTTTCTGGGTACAATGAGCAGTTCTTC. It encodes CASSFSGYNEQFF.

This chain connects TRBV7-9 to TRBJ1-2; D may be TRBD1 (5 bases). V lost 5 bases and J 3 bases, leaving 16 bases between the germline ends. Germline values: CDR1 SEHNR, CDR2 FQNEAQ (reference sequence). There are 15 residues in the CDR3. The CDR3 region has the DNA TGTGCCAGCAGCCCGTTGGGGGGGGTGGACTATGGCTACACCTTC. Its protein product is CASSPLGGVDYGYTF.

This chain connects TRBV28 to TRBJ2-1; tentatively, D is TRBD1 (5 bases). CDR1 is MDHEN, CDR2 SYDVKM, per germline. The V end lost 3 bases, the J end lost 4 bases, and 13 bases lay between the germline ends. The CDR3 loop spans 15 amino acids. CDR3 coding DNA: TGTGCCAGCAGTTTGGGCCTCCAGGGTTACAATGAGCAGTTCTTC. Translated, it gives CASSLGLQGYNEQFF.

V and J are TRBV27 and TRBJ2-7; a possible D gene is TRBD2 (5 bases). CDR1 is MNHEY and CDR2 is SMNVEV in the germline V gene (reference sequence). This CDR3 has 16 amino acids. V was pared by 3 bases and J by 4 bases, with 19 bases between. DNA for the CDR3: TGTGCCAGCAGTTTGCGGCTACTAGGAAGTAGGTACGAGCAGTACTTC. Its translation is CASSLRLLGSRYEQYF.

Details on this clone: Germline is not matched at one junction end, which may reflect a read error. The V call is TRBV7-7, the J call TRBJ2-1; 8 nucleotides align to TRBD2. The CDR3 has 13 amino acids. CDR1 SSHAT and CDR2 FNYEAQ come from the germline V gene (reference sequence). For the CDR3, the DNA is TGTGCTAGCAGCTTAGCGCGGGGGGATGAGCAGTTCTTC. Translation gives CASSLARGDEQFF.

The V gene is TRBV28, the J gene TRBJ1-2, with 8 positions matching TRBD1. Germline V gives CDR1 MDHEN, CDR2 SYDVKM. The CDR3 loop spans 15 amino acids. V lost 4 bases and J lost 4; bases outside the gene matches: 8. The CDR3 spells CASSSADRDVYGYTF. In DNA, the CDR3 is TGTGCCAGCAGTTCCGCGGACAGGGACGTCTATGGCTACACCTTC.

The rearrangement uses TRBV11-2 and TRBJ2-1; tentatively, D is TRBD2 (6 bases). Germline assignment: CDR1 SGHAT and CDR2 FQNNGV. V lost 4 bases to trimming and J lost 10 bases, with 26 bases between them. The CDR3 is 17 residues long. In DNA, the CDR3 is TGTGCCAGCAGCTACAGTCGGAGGGTTAGCCTCAAGCTAGAGCAGTTCTTC. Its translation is CASSYSRRVSLKLEQFF. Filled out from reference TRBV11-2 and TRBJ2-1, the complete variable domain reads EAGVAQSPRYKIIEKRQSVAFWCNPISGHATLYWYQQILGQGPKLLIQFQNNGVVDDSQLPKDRFSAERLKGVDSTLKIQPAKLEDSAVYLCASSYSRRVSLKLEQFFGPGTRLTVL.

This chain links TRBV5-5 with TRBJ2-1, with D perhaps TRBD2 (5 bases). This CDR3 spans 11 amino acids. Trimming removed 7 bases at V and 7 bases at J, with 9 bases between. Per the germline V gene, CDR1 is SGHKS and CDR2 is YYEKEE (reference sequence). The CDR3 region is CASGSPNEQFF. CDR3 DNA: TGTGCCAGCGGGAGCCCGAATGAGCAGTTCTTC.

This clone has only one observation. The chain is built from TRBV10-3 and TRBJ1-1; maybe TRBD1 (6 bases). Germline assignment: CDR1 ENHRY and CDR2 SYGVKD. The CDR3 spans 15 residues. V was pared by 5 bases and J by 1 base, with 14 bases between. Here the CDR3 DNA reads TGTGCCATCAGTCCACAGGGAGGTAGGAACACTGAAGCTTTCTTT. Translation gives CAISPQGGRNTEAFF.